This TCR beta chain was captured in a study of blood T cell repertoires in COVID-19. Seattle patients were enrolled while actively infected and followed longitudinally. Trimming removed 2 bases at V and 6 bases at J, with 22 bases between. Per the germline V gene, CDR1 is MDHEN and CDR2 is SYDVKM. The CDR3 extends over 18 amino acids. Original methodology: It was from reference gene primer amplification that nucleated cell counts were estimated. Repertoires were generated with immunoSEQ multiplex PCR, while TCRdb's copy carries only in-frame clones and drops some. V and J calls and clone size follow that table, whereas D and trimming were derived from the DNA. The data contain roughly 440,000 clones, roughly 88% of them seen just once; the ten biggest clones take up 10% to 15%.

The sequenced sample consisted of peripheral blood. The chain links TRBV28 to TRBJ1-4; D is uncertain. The TCR comes from a woman aged 45-65 years with COVID-19, enrolled during active disease. The DNA of the CDR3 is TGTGCCAGCAGTTTAGAGCCCCGAGGTCTAAACGGCGATGAAAAACTGTTTTTT. This gives the protein CASSLEPRGLNGDEKLFF.